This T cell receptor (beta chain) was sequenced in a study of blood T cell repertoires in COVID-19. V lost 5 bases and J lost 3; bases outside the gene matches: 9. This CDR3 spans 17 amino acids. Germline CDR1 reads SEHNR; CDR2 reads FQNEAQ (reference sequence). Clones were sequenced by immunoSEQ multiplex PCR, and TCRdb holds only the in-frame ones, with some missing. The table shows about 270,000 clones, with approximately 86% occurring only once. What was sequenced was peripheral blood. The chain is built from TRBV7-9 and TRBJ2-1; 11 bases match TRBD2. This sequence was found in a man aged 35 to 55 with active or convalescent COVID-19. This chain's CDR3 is CASSRRLAGSVYNEQFF. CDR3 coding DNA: TGTGCCAGCAGCCGGAGACTAGCGGGGTCGGTCTACAATGAGCAGTTCTTC.